The 16 T cell receptor beta chains below were found in one sample sequenced in a study of shared clonotypes between healthy human individuals (dated by TCRdb to 2019 to 2021). Libraries were prepared through the immunoSEQ multiplex PCR assay. TCRdb took over this immuneACCESS table, retaining in-frame rearrangements with V and J assigned. Such tables are incomplete; in checked studies, under half of the missing clones stem from an unresolved V gene, and the remainder is unexplained. The sample table contains around 2,100,000 clones; only one count was recorded for about 95% of them. The ten top clones hold around 1.2% of the sample. CD8 naive samples were obtained by positive selection for CCR7 among CD45RO-negative cells, yielding a CD45RA+CCR7+ population from which TemRA cells were excluded. The sample taken for sequencing was naive CD8+ T cells sorted from blood. This sample's cell subset or site label indicates: CD45RA+CCR7+. These receptors all come from a man in his late teens or twenties in good health.

J is TRBJ2-2 and V is TRBV4-3; weak D call: TRBD1 (5 bases). CDR1 and CDR2 (germline): LGHNA, YSLEER. The CDR3 loop spans 14 amino acids. Trimming cost V 1 base and J 6 bases, with 9 bases left between them. The CDR3 spells CASSQAGLPGELFF. The DNA of the CDR3 is TGCGCCAGCAGCCAAGCAGGGCTCCCCGGGGAGCTGTTTTTT.

About this clone: Other DNA sequences of this sample code for an identical CDR3. The genes are TRBV27 and TRBJ1-1; 7 bases map to TRBD1. The CDR3 is made up of 14 amino acids. Trimming removed 6 bases from V and 1 base from J; junction bases left unmatched: 5. Germline CDR1 reads MNHEY; CDR2 reads SMNVEV (reference sequence). As DNA, the CDR3 is TGTGCCAGCAGCTTCGGGACAGCGAACACTGAAGCTTTCTTT. It yields the protein CASSFGTANTEAFF.

The V gene is TRBV7-2, the J gene TRBJ1-4, with a possible D match to TRBD1 (6 bases). This CDR3 region has 16 residues. Germline lookup yields CDR1 SGHTA and CDR2 FQGNSA. Trimming shortened V by 1 base and J by 8 bases, and 17 bases separated the two germline ends. CDR3 nucleotides: TGTGCCAGCAGCTTAGTAGCGGGGGCCCAAGAGGAAAAACTGTTTTTT. Residues: CASSLVAGAQEEKLFF.

The chain uses TRBV7-9 and TRBJ2-5; no reliable D call. V lost 1 base to trimming and J lost 4 bases, with 10 bases between them. Germline CDR1 is SEHNR and CDR2 is FQNEAQ (reference sequence). CDR3 length: 14 amino acids. The CDR3 sequence is CASSLGQPRETQYF. The CDR3 coding sequence is TGTGCCAGCAGCTTAGGGCAGCCGCGAGAGACCCAGTACTTC.

The V and J genes are TRBV4-2 and TRBJ1-6; D unresolved. Trimming left V 0 bases short and J 4 bases short, with 13 bases between. This CDR3 comprises 17 residues. The V gene's germline CDR1 is LGHNA and CDR2 YNFKEQ. The CDR3 is CASSQEVMAVYNSPLHF. The CDR3 coding sequence is TGTGCCAGCAGCCAAGAGGTAATGGCGGTGTATAATTCACCCCTCCACTTT.

The chain has TRBV5-1 and TRBJ1-2; no definite D call. The CDR3 consists of 14 residues. Germline V gene lookup returns CDR1 SGHRS and CDR2 YFSETQ. V lost 0 bases and J 2 bases, leaving 8 bases between the germline ends. The chain's CDR3 is CASSLGDKNYGYTF. In DNA form, the CDR3 reads TGCGCCAGCAGCTTGGGTGACAAGAACTATGGCTACACCTTC.

The rearrangement joins TRBV5-4 to TRBJ1-2; D is undetermined. Deletions cut 6 bases from V and 6 bases from J, with 15 bases between. In germline, CDR1 is SGHNT, CDR2 YYREEE (reference sequence). The CDR3 length is 13 residues. The CDR3 coding sequence is TGTGCCAGCACGCAGCCGGGCGCGGATGGCTACACCTTC. Its protein is CASTQPGADGYTF.

The rearrangement uses TRBV4-3 and TRBJ1-1; the D is unclear. The CDR3 is 12 residues long. Germline CDR1 and CDR2: LGHNA and YSLEER. V was cut by 1 base and J by 7 bases, with 7 bases left in between. CDR3 bases: TGCGCCAGCAGCCAAGGAGAAAATGAAGCTTTCTTT. This gives the protein CASSQGENEAFF.

This rearrangement joins TRBV13 to TRBJ2-1; 11 bases align to TRBD2. V was clipped by 5 bases and J by 4 bases; unmatched bases: 7. The CDR3 has 16 amino acids. Germline V CDR1 and CDR2: PRHDT, FYEKMQ (reference sequence). The CDR3 spells CASSPGTSGLYNEQFF. As DNA, the CDR3 is TGTGCCAGCAGCCCCGGGACTAGCGGCCTATACAATGAGCAGTTCTTC. The full variable domain, rest sourced from reference TRBV13 and TRBJ2-1, is AAGVIQSPRHLIKEKRETATLKCYPIPRHDTVYWYQQGPGQDPQFLISFYEKMQSDKGSIPDRFSAQQFSDYHSELNMSSLELGDSALYFCASSPGTSGLYNEQFFGPGTRLTVL.

J is TRBJ2-3 and V is TRBV30; the match to TRBD2 covers 13 bases. The V segment lost 8 bases and the J segment 2 bases; nucleotides outside the gene matches: 4. CDR1 is GTSNPN, CDR2 SVGIG, per germline (reference sequence). This CDR3 spans 14 amino acids. CDR3 sequence (DNA): TGTGCCGGAGGACTAGCGGGGGACACAGATACGCAGTATTTT. Protein sequence: CAGGLAGDTDTQYF.

The chain is built from TRBV4-3 and TRBJ2-1; TRBD2 aligns across 16 bases. The CDR3 has 16 amino acids. Germline V gene data show CDR1 as LGHNA and CDR2 as YSLEER. V lost 4 bases to trimming and J lost 9 bases; unmatched junction nucleotides: 6. CDR3: CASSPGLAGGEGEQFF. DNA of the CDR3: TGCGCCAGCAGCCCGGGACTAGCGGGAGGGGAGGGTGAGCAGTTCTTC.

This clone was counted once. This chain uses TRBV11-2 with TRBJ1-1; D gene unclear. The CDR3 totals 15 residues. Germline CDR1 is SGHAT and CDR2 is FQNNGV. The germline V and J ends were trimmed by 1 base and 0 bases, with 9 bases remaining between them. The CDR3 bases are TGTGCCAGCAGCTTAGCCGTGAGTTTGAACACTGAAGCTTTCTTT. Translated, it gives CASSLAVSLNTEAFF.

CDR3 sequence reads: CASSPGHSNSPLHF. In DNA, the CDR3 is TGTGCCAGCAGCCCGGGACACTCTAATTCACCCCTCCACTTT. The chain uses TRBV5-6 and TRBJ1-6; D might be TRBD1 (6 bases). V lost 4 bases to trimming and J lost 6 bases, with 11 bases between them. The germline V gene encodes CDR1 SGHDT and CDR2 YYEEEE. There are 14 residues in the CDR3.

The CDR3 loop reads CASSLGQENSPLHF. The DNA for the CDR3 is TGTGCCAGTAGTCTGGGACAGGAGAATTCACCCCTCCACTTT. The genes are TRBV19 and TRBJ1-6, with 8 bases aligning to TRBD1. With V trimmed by 5 bases and J by 7 bases, 4 bases remained unmatched. Germline CDR1 is LNHDA and CDR2 is SQIVND (reference sequence). CDR3 length: 14 residues.

The rearrangement links TRBV4-3 to TRBJ1-2; 8 bases agree with TRBD1. Germline values: CDR1 LGHNA, CDR2 YSLEER. V trimming: 2 bases; J trimming: 8 bases; junction bases outside the gene matches: 13. The CDR3 loop spans 16 amino acids. The CDR3, as DNA: TGCGCCAGCAGCCAATATGTGGCAGGGGGCGCGGAGGGCTACACCTTC. This sequence encodes CASSQYVAGGAEGYTF.

The chain combines TRBV4-1 with TRBJ1-2, with no clear D. Trimming cost V 0 bases and J 3 bases, with 8 bases left between them. The length of the CDR3 is 14 residues. Germline CDR1 MGHRA, CDR2 YSYEKL. The CDR3, as DNA: TGCGCCAGCAGCCAAGATCGAGGGTACTATGGCTACACCTTC. It translates to CASSQDRGYYGYTF.